This T cell receptor (beta chain) was found in a study of beta chain features in type 1 diabetes. This clone was seen only a few times. Its target is not known. Between the trimmed V and J ends, which lost 7 bases and 2 bases, there was a span of 14 bases. Germline assignment: CDR1 SQVTM and CDR2 ANQGSEA. The CDR3 has 14 residues. The investigators reverse transcribed all of the isolated RNA, so they sequenced expressed TCRB transcripts. Clones were read by immunoSEQ multiplex PCR, and TCRdb kept only the in-frame ones, dropping some. The table has about 220,000 clones, about a tenth seen once; the top ten hold approximately 1.4%. Whole-study results and caveats: Significant though moderate, a shortening of TCRB CDR3s appeared in all four CD4+ subsets of Type 1 diabetes patients.

The TCR sequence derives from a man aged 18 to 29 in good health. The chain combines TRBV29-1 with TRBJ2-2; weak D call: TRBD1 (5 bases). The sample was central memory CD4+ T cells from blood. The CDR3 reads CSGGGPGNTGELFF. Here the CDR3 DNA reads TGCAGCGGGGGCGGACCTGGTAACACCGGGGAGCTGTTTTTT.